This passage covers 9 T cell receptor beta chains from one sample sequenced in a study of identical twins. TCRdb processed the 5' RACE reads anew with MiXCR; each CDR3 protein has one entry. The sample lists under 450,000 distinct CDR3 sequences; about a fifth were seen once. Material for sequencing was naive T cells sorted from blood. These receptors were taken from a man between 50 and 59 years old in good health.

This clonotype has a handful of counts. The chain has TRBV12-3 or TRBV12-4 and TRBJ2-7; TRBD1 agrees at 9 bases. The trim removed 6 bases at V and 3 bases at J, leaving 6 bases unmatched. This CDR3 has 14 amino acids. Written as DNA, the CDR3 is TGTGCCAGCAGGAGACAGGGGGGAAACTACGAGCAGTACTTC. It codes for CASRRQGGNYEQYF.

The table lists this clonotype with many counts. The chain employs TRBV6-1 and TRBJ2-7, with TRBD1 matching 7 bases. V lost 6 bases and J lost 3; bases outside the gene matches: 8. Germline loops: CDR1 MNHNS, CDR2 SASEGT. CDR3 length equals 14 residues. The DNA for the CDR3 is TGTGCCAGCAGCCTAAGGGACAGATACTACGAGCAGTACTTC. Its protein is CASSLRDRYYEQYF.

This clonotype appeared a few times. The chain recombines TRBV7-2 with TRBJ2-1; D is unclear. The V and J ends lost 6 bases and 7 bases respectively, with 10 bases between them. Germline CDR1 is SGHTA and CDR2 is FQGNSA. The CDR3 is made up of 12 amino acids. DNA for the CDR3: TGTGCCAGCAGTTCGCGGCGGAATGAGCAGTTCTTC. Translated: CASSSRRNEQFF.

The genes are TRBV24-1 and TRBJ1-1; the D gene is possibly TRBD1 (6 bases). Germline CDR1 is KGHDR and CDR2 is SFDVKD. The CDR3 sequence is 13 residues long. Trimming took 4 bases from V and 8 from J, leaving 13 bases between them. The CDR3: CATSERGGREAFF. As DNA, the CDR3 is TGTGCCACCAGTGAGAGGGGGGGCAGGGAAGCTTTCTTT.

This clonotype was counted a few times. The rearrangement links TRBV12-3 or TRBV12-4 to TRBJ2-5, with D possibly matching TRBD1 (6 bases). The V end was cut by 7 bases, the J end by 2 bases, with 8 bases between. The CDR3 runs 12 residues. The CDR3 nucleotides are TGTGCCAGCACCGGACAGCAAGAGACCCAGTACTTC. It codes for CASTGQQETQYF.

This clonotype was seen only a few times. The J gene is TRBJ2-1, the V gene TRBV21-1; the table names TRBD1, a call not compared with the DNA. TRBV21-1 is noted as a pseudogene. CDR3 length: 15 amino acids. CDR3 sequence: CASSQRTGVWYEQFF. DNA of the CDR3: TGTGCCAGCAGCCAAAGGACAGGGGTGTGGTATGAGCAGTTCTTC.

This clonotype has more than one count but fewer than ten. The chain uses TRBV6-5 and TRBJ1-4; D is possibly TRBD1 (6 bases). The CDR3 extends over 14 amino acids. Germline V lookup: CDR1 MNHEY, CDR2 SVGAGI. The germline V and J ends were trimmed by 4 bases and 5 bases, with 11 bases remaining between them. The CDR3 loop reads CASSSTGFNEKLFF. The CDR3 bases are TGTGCCAGCAGTTCCACAGGGTTCAATGAAAAACTGTTTTTT.

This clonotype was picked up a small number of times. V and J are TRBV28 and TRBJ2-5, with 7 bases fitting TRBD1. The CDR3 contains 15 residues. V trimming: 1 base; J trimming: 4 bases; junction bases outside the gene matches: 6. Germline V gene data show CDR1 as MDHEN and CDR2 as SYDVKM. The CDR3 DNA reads TGTGCCAGCAGTTTATACGACAGGGTAGGAGAGACCCAGTACTTC. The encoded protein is CASSLYDRVGETQYF.

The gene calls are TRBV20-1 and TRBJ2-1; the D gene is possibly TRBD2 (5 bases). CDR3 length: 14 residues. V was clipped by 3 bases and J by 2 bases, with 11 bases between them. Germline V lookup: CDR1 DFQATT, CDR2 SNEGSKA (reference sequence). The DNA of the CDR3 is TGCAGTGCTAGCCCCAGCGGTACCTACAATGAGCAGTTCTTC. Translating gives CSASPSGTYNEQFF.